The 18 T cell receptor beta chains below come from one sample, sequenced in a study of T cell changes during pregnancy in multiple sclerosis. Sequencing used immunoSEQ multiplex PCR; TCRdb keeps in-frame clones, though not all of them. This sample has about 22,000 clones; about 83% occur once, and the top ten carry around 7.6%. Specimen: CD8+ T cells from peripheral blood mononuclear cells, collected before pregnancy. These receptors were obtained from a female donor with multiple sclerosis, enrolled in a pregnancy study.

This clone was counted a single time. The J gene is TRBJ1-1, the V gene TRBV13; 7 bases fit TRBD1. Germline CDR1 and CDR2: PRHDT and FYEKMQ (reference sequence). The CDR3 consists of 12 residues. The J segment lost 10 bases and the V segment lost 5 bases, leaving 7 bases of the junction unmatched. The CDR3 coding sequence is TGTGCCAGCAGCGAAGGGGGCGTAGGAGCTTTCTTT. Protein: CASSEGGVGAFF. Looking up the rest from reference TRBV13 and TRBJ1-1 gives the full variable domain: AAGVIQSPRHLIKEKRETATLKCYPIPRHDTVYWYQQGPGQDPQFLISFYEKMQSDKGSIPDRFSAQQFSDYHSELNMSSLELGDSALYFCASSEGGVGAFFGQGTRLTVV.

Only one count was recorded for this clone. The chain links TRBV19 to TRBJ1-2; D is uncertain. The V end lost 7 bases, the J end lost 8 bases, and 14 bases lay between the germline ends. This CDR3 is built from 12 residues. Germline V gene sequence: CDR1 LNHDA, CDR2 SQIVND (reference sequence). CDR3: CASTSGYRGYTF. The CDR3 DNA is TGTGCCAGTACATCGGGGTATCGCGGCTACACCTTC. Full variable domain (remainder filled in from reference TRBV19 and TRBJ1-2): DGGITQSPKYLFRKEGQNVTLSCEQNLNHDAMYWYRQDPGQGLRLIYYSQIVNDFQKGDIAEGYSVSREKKESFPLTVTSAQKNPTAFYLCASTSGYRGYTFGSGTRLTVV.

The gene calls are TRBV27 and TRBJ1-5, with 8 nucleotides matching TRBD1. Germline CDR1 reads MNHEY; CDR2 reads SMNVEV (reference sequence). This CDR3 is built from 15 residues. The ends lost 3 bases at V and 5 bases at J; junction bases unmatched: 6. DNA of the CDR3: TGTGCCAGCAGTTTTTACAGGGGGGGAGATCAGCCCCAGCATTTT. Amino acids: CASSFYRGGDQPQHF.

V gene TRBV27 combines with J gene TRBJ2-1; D perhaps matches TRBD1 (5 bases). The CDR3 sequence is 15 residues long. Germline CDR1 and CDR2: MNHEY and SMNVEV (reference sequence). V was cut by 7 bases and J by 5 bases, with 18 bases left in between. CDR3 coding DNA: TGTGCCAGCAACCCTAGGGGTAGTACCGACAATGAGCAGTTCTTC. This translates into CASNPRGSTDNEQFF.

This sequence joins TRBV7-6 and TRBJ2-5; 12 bases are shared with TRBD2. This CDR3 region has 17 residues. The J segment lost 5 bases and the V segment lost 3 bases, leaving 10 bases of the junction unmatched. The germline CDR1 and CDR2 sequences are SGHVS and FNYEAQ. The CDR3 loop reads CASSFGLAGSIEETQYF. The CDR3 nucleotides are TGTGCCAGCAGCTTTGGACTAGCGGGGTCCATTGAGGAGACCCAGTACTTC.

The CDR3 loop is CSTAGGAGKAQYF. The CDR3 region has the DNA TGCAGCACCGCCGGCGGGGCGGGAAAGGCCCAGTACTTC. The chain has TRBV29-1 and TRBJ2-5, with D perhaps matching TRBD2 (6 bases). CDR3 length: 13 residues. V lost 8 bases and J 9 bases, leaving 22 bases between the germline ends. Germline V CDR1 and CDR2: SQVTM, ANQGSEA. Based on the CDR3 plus reference TRBV29-1 and TRBJ2-5, the full variable domain is SAVISQKPSRDICQRGTSLTIQCQVDSQVTMMFWYRQQPGQSLTLIATANQGSEATYESGFVIDKFPISRPNLTFSTLTVSNMSPEDSSIYLCSTAGGAGKAQYFGPGTRLLVL.

The chain carries TRBV29-1 and TRBJ2-5, with D maybe TRBD1 (6 bases). This CDR3 is 13 amino acids long. V shed 0 bases and J shed 5 bases, with 10 bases lying between them. Per germline, CDR1 SQVTM and CDR2 ANQGSEA. This CDR3 is CSVEEGAGETQYF. The CDR3 nucleotides read TGCAGCGTTGAAGAGGGGGCCGGGGAGACCCAGTACTTC.

This chain uses TRBV11-2 with TRBJ2-3, with 7 bases fitting TRBD2. The CDR3 has 15 residues. The trim removed 3 bases at V and 2 bases at J, leaving 5 bases unmatched. CDR1 is SGHAT and CDR2 is FQNNGV in the germline V gene. CDR3 loop: CASSFGGTSTDTQYF. CDR3 nucleotides: TGTGCCAGCAGCTTCGGGGGGACCTCCACAGATACGCAGTATTTT. The variable domain in full, completed from reference TRBV11-2 and TRBJ2-3, reads EAGVAQSPRYKIIEKRQSVAFWCNPISGHATLYWYQQILGQGPKLLIQFQNNGVVDDSQLPKDRFSAERLKGVDSTLKIQPAKLEDSAVYLCASSFGGTSTDTQYFGPGTRLTVL.

The rearrangement links TRBV5-6 to TRBJ1-5; no reliable D call. Germline CDR1 reads SGHDT; CDR2 reads YYEEEE. V was shortened by 2 bases and J by 0 bases, with 6 bases between the two germline ends. CDR3 length: 14 residues. CDR3 bases: TGTGCCAGCAGCTTTTCAGATAGCAATCAGCCCCAGCATTTT. Its protein product is CASSFSDSNQPQHF.

The chain carries TRBV7-9 and TRBJ1-1, with D possibly being TRBD1 (6 bases). V lost 6 bases and J 5 bases, leaving 16 bases between the germline ends. Germline V gene lookup returns CDR1 SEHNR and CDR2 FQNEAQ (reference sequence). CDR3 length: 14 amino acids. As DNA, the CDR3 is TGTGCCAGCAGGCATCGAGCTACAGGGACTGAAGCTTTCTTT. This codes for CASRHRATGTEAFF.

The rearrangement joins TRBV5-1 to TRBJ2-7; tentative D call: TRBD1 (6 bases). Trimming stripped 0 bases from V and 4 bases from J, with 14 bases between. This CDR3 spans 15 amino acids. Germline CDR1 SGHRS, CDR2 YFSETQ. CDR3 in DNA: TGCGCCAGCAGCTTGGGACAGGCCGCGGTGTACGAGCAGTACTTC. Amino acid sequence: CASSLGQAAVYEQYF.

The V gene is TRBV19, the J gene TRBJ2-6; TRBD1 is a possible D gene (6 bases). The CDR3 runs to 16 residues. The germline V gene encodes CDR1 LNHDA and CDR2 SQIVND (reference sequence). V was pared by 8 bases and J by 7 bases, with 21 bases between. The CDR3 reads CASGDTGWLGANVLTF. DNA for the CDR3: TGTGCCAGTGGGGACACTGGGTGGTTAGGAGCCAACGTCCTGACTTTC.

The V gene is TRBV4-2, the J gene TRBJ1-4; 9 bases match TRBD1. After removal of 3 bases from V and 9 bases from J, the junction contained 11 bases not matched to a gene. The CDR3 is 16 amino acids. CDR1 and CDR2 (germline): LGHNA, YNFKEQ. The CDR3 sequence is CASSQAPGQGEQKLFF. The DNA of the CDR3 is TGTGCCAGCAGCCAGGCGCCGGGACAGGGCGAACAAAAACTGTTTTTT.

This clone showed up just a few times. The J gene is TRBJ1-5, the V gene TRBV10-3; D ambiguous. Trimming took 3 bases from V and 3 from J, leaving 9 bases between them. This CDR3 has 14 amino acids. Looked up from germline, CDR1 is ENHRY and CDR2 is SYGVKD. Here the CDR3 DNA reads TGTGCCATCAGTGATCGCGGGCCCAATCAGCCCCAGCATTTT. Translated, it gives CAISDRGPNQPQHF.

The V call is TRBV9, the J call TRBJ1-1; TRBD1 agrees at 7 bases. This CDR3 has 14 amino acids. Germline CDR1 SGDLS, CDR2 YYNGEE. V trimming: 2 bases; J trimming: 7 bases; junction bases outside the gene matches: 8. The CDR3 region is CASSVDREALEAFF. The CDR3 nucleotides read TGTGCCAGCAGCGTTGACAGGGAGGCCCTTGAAGCTTTCTTT. The variable domain in full, completed from reference TRBV9 and TRBJ1-1, reads DSGVTQTPKHLITATGQRVTLRCSPRSGDLSVYWYQQSLDQGLQFLIQYYNGEERAKGNILERFSAQQFPDLHSELNLSSLELGDSALYFCASSVDREALEAFFGQGTRLTVV.

The CDR3 reads CASRRGNGYTF. The CDR3 coding sequence is TGTGCCAGTCGTCGGGGGAACGGCTACACCTTC. V is TRBV19 and J is TRBJ1-2; D may be TRBD1 (5 bases). This CDR3 comprises 11 residues. Germline CDR1 is LNHDA and CDR2 is SQIVND (reference sequence). Trimming removed 8 bases at V and 8 bases at J, with 12 bases between.

J is TRBJ1-2 and V is TRBV5-4; 8 bases align to TRBD1. V lost 1 base and J lost 5; bases outside the gene matches: 4. Germline V lookup: CDR1 SGHNT, CDR2 YYREEE (reference sequence). The CDR3 contains 14 residues. The CDR3 region is CASSLPGGRYGYTF. The DNA of the CDR3 is TGTGCCAGCAGCTTGCCAGGGGGCAGGTATGGCTACACCTTC.

The chain couples TRBV6-5 to TRBJ2-5, with a tentative D call TRBD1 (5 bases). The CDR3 consists of 12 residues. V was shortened by 11 bases and J by 1 base, with 11 bases between the two germline ends. Germline CDR1 is MNHEY and CDR2 is SVGAGI. The CDR3 sequence is CAARGFQETQYF. The CDR3 nucleotides read TGTGCCGCAAGGGGTTTCCAAGAGACCCAGTACTTC.